This T cell receptor beta chain originates from a study of molecular identifiers for immune sequencing clone quantification. Study-wide results and caveats: In cases of identical TCR molecules sharing a barcode, highly expanded clone sizes could be underestimated.

As previously described, bulk TCR libraries were made using listed TCR primers. TCRdb reprocessed the PCR reads via MiXCR and lists one record per CDR3 protein. The sample lists around 460,000 distinct CDR3 sequences, about 25% occurring once. This clonotype was found a few times. The antigen is unknown. V lost 2 bases, J lost 3 bases, and 17 bases lay in between. The germline CDR1 and CDR2 sequences are DFQATT and SNEGSKA (reference sequence). This CDR3 has 15 residues. The receptor was derived from a human donor in good health. Some libraries in this study had Jurkat cell RNA spiked in. The sample was naive CD8+ T cells from blood, with Jurkat cell RNA spiked in. Sample subset: FACS-sorted CD8+CD4-CCR7+CD45RA+ naive T cells. The J gene is TRBJ2-7, the V gene TRBV20-1; perhaps TRBD2 as D (6 bases). The CDR3 loop is CSARHPGTEYYEQYF. The CDR3 DNA sequence: TGCAGTGCTAGACATCCCGGGACTGAATACTACGAGCAGTACTTC.